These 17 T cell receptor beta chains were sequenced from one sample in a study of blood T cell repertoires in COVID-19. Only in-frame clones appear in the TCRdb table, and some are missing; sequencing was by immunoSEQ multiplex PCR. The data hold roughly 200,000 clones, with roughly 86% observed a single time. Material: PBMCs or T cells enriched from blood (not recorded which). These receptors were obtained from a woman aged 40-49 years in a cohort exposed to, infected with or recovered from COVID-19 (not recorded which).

CDR3 protein: CASSLYYSEAFF. The CDR3 DNA reads TGTGCCAGCAGCTTGTATTACAGTGAAGCTTTCTTT. The chain links TRBV5-6 to TRBJ1-1; unclear D gene. The germline CDR1 and CDR2 sequences are SGHDT and YYEEEE. The CDR3 is made up of 12 amino acids. V lost 1 base, J lost 7 bases, and 8 bases lay in between.

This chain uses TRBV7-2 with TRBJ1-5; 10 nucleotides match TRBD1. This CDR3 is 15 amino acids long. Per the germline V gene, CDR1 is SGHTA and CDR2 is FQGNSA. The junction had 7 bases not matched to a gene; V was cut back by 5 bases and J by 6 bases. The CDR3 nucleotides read TGTGCCAGCAGCCTACGACAGGGGGCAGGTCAGCCCCAGCATTTT. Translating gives CASSLRQGAGQPQHF.

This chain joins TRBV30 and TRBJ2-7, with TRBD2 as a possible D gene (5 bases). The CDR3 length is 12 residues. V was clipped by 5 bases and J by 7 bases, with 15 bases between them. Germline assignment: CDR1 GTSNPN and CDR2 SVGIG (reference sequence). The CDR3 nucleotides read TGTGCCTGGCAGACCTCCCCGGGAGAGCAGTACTTC. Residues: CAWQTSPGEQYF. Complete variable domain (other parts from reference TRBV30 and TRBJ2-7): SQTIHQWPATLVQPVGSPLSLECTVEGTSNPNLYWYRQAAGRGLQLLFYSVGIGQISSEVPQNLSASRPQDRQFILSSKKLLLSDSGFYLCAWQTSPGEQYFGPGTRLTVT.

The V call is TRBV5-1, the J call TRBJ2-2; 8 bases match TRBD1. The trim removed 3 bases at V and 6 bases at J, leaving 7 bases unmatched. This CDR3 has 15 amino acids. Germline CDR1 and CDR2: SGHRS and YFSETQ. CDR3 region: CASSSQGAQAGELFF. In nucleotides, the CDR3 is TGCGCCAGCAGCTCTCAGGGGGCGCAAGCCGGGGAGCTGTTTTTT.

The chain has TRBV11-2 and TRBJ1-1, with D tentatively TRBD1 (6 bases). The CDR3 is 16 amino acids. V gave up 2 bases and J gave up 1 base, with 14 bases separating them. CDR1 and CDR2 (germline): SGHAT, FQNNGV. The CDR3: CASSLRTQGQNTEAFF. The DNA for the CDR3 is TGTGCCAGCAGCTTAAGGACGCAGGGACAGAACACTGAAGCTTTCTTT.

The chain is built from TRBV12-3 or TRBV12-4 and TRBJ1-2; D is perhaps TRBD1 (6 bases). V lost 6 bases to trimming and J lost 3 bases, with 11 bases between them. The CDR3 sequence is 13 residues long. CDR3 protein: CASRRTDYYGYTF. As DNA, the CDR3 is TGTGCCAGCAGAAGGACAGATTACTATGGCTACACCTTC.

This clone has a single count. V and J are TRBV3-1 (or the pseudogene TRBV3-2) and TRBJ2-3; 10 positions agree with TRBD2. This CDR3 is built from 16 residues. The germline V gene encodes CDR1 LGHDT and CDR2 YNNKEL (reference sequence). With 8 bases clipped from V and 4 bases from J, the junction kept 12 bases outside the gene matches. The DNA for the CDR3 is TGTGCCAGCTCCACTCTGAGCGGGGGGGCGGCAGATACGCAGTATTTT. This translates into CASSTLSGGAADTQYF.

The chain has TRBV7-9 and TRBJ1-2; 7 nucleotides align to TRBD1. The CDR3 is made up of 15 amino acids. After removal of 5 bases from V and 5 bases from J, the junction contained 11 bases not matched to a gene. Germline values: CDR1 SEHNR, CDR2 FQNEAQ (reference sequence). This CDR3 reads CASSTQPGTDYGYTF. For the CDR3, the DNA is TGTGCCAGCAGCACCCAACCCGGGACAGATTATGGCTACACCTTC.

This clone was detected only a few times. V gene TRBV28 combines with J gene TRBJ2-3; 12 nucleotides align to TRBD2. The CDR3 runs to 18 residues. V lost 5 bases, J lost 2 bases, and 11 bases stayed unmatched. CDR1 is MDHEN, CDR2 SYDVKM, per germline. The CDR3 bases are TGTGCCAGCAGTCCCCGATGGACTAGCGGGGACAACACAGATACGCAGTATTTT. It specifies CASSPRWTSGDNTDTQYF. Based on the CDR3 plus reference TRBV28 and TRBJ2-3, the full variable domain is DVKVTQSSRYLVKRTGEKVFLECVQDMDHENMFWYRQDPGLGLRLIYFSYDVKMKEKGDIPEGYSVSREKKERFSLILESASTNQTSMYLCASSPRWTSGDNTDTQYFGPGTRLTVL.

The DNA for the CDR3 is TGTGCCAGCAGCCTAGCGGGTGGGAACATTCAGTACTTC. Protein sequence: CASSLAGGNIQYF. The chain recombines TRBV12-3 or TRBV12-4 with TRBJ2-4, with 8 nucleotides matching TRBD2. The J segment lost 7 bases and the V segment lost 6 bases, leaving 5 bases of the junction unmatched. This CDR3 spans 13 amino acids.

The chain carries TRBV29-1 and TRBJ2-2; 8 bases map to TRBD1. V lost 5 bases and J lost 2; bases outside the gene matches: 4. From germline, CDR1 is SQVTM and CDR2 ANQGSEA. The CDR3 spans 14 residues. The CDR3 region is CSVRSGGNTGELFF. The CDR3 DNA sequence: TGCAGCGTTCGCTCAGGGGGCAACACCGGGGAGCTGTTTTTT.

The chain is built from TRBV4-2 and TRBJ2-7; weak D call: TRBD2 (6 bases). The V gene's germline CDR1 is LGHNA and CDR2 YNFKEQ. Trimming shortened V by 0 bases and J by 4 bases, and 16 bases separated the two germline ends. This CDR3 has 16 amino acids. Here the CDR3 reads CASSQDYGGISYEQYF. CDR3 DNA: TGTGCCAGCAGCCAAGACTACGGGGGAATATCTTACGAGCAGTACTTC.

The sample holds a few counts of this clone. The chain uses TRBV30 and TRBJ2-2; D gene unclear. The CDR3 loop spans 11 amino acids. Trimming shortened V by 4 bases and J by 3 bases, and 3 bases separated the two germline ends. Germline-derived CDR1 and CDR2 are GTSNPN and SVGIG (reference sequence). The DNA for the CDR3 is TGTGCCTGGACCTACACCGGGGAGCTGTTTTTT. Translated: CAWTYTGELFF.

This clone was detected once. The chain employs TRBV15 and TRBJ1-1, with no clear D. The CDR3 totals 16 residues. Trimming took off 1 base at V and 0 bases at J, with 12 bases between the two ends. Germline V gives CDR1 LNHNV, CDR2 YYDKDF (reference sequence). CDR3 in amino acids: CATSRAPGSMNTEAFF. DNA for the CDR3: TGTGCCACCAGCAGAGCGCCCGGGAGTATGAACACTGAAGCTTTCTTT.

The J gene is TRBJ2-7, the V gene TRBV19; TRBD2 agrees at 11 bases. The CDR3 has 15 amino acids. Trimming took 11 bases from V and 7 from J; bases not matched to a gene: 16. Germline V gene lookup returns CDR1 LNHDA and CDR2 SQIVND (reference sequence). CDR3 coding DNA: TGTGCCTCCTCATGGTCACTAGCGGGAGTTCGGGAGCAGTACTTC. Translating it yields CASSWSLAGVREQYF.

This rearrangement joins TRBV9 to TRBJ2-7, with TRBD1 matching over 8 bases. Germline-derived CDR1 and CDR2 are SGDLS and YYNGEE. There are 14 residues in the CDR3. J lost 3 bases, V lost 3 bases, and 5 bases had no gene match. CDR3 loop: CASSAGQGGYEQYF. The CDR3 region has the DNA TGTGCCAGCAGCGCCGGACAGGGTGGCTACGAGCAGTACTTC.

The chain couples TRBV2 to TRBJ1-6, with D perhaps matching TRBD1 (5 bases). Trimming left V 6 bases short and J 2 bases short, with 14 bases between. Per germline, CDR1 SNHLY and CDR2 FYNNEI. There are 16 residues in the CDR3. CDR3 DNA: TGTGCCAGCAGCCAGGGATTGGTGGCCTATAATTCACCCCTCCACTTT. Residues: CASSQGLVAYNSPLHF. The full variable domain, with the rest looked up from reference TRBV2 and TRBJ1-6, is EPEVTQTPSHQVTQMGQEVILRCVPISNHLYFYWYRQILGQKVEFLVSFYNNEISEKSEIFDDQFSVERPDGSNFTLKIRSTKLEDSAMYFCASSQGLVAYNSPLHFGNGTRLTVT.